This T cell receptor (beta chain) is drawn from a study of blood T cell repertoires in COVID-19. Across the whole study: There were acute and convalescent COVID-19 samples, and they came from the United States, Italy and Spain. The cDNA or gDNA used as material had been derived from T cells, B-cell-depleted T cells, or PBMCs.

Per the study methods: Reference gene primers were amplified, and this amplification served to estimate nucleated cell counts. Some clones are missing from TCRdb's copy, which holds only in-frame ones; the method was immunoSEQ multiplex PCR. The V and J calls and clone size were taken over from that table, and D and trimming were inferred from the DNA. This repertoire shows over 85,000 clones, about 86% found once; its top ten account for 8.1%. Sequenced material: peripheral blood. This receptor was taken from a woman aged 70-85 years with acute or convalescent COVID-19.

CDR3 residues: CASRTGTSGNEQFF. The CDR3 bases are TGTGCCAGCAGGACTGGGACTAGCGGCAATGAGCAGTTCTTC. The chain has TRBV28 and TRBJ2-1, with 11 bases aligning to TRBD2. Germline CDR1 MDHEN, CDR2 SYDVKM. CDR3 size: 14 residues. V gave up 6 bases and J gave up 6 bases; unmatched junction bases: 4.